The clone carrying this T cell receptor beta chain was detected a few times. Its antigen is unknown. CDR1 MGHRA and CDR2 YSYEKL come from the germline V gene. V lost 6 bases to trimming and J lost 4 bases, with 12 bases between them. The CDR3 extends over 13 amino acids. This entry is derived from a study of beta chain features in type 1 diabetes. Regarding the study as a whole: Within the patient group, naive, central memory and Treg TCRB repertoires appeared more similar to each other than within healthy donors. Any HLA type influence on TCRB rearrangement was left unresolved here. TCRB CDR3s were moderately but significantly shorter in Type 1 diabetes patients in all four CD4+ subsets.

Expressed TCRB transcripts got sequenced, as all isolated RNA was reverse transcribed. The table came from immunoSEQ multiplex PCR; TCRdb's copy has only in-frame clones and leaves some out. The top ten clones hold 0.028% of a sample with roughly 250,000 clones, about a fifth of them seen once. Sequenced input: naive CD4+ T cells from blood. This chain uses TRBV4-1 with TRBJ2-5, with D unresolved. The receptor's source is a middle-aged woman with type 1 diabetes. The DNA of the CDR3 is TGCGCCAGCAGTTTTCTAGGAGCAGAGACCCAGTACTTC. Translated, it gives CASSFLGAETQYF.